This record concerns one TCR beta chain sequence. No antigen is known for it. TCRdb's copy holds only in-frame clones and misses some; the assay was immunoSEQ multiplex PCR. This table has some 1,900,000 clones, about 95% appearing once. The length of the CDR3 is 16 residues. The germline V gene has CDR1 MNHEY and CDR2 SMNVEV (reference sequence). The trim removed 5 bases at V and 1 base at J, leaving 10 bases unmatched. CD45RO-negative cells were positively selected for CCR7, leaving out terminally differentiated effector memory CD45RA+ cells. The data derive from a study of shared clonotypes between healthy human individuals. Study-wide background: Each donor had three CD4 naive, three CD4 memory, two CD8 naive and one CD8 memory plate.

Whole-study results and caveats: Memory subsets generally showed lower estimated richness than naive subsets. The study drew on few donors, limiting represented genetic and exposure-history diversity.

The sequencing sample was made of naive CD8+ T cells sorted from blood. The TCR originated in a man younger than 30 in good health. This chain uses TRBV27 with TRBJ2-5, with 7 bases that match TRBD2. This CDR3 reads CASSLGTMKAQETQYF. The CDR3, as DNA: TGTGCCAGCAGTCTCGGGACTATGAAGGCCCAAGAGACCCAGTACTTC.